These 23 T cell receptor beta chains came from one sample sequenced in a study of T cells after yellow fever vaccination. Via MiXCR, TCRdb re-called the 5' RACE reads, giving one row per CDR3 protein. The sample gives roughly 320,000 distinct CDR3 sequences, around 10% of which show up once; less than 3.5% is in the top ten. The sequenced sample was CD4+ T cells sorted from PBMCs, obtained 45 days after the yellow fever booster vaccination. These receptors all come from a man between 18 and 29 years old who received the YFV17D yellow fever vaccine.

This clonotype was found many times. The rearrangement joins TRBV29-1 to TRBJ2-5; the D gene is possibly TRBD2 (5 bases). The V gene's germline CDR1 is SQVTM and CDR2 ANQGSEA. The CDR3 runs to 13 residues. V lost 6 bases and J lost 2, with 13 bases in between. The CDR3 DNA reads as TGCAGCGTCTCCTCCGGGGTTCAAGAGACCCAGTACTTC. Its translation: CSVSSGVQETQYF.

The CDR3 sequence: CASRTGGALETQYF. CDR3 bases: TGTGCCAGCAGAACGGGGGGGGCTTTGGAGACCCAGTACTTC. J is TRBJ2-5 and V is TRBV12-3 or TRBV12-4; TRBD2 aligns across 8 bases. The CDR3 totals 14 residues. Unmatched junction bases numbered 8, after V lost 6 bases and J lost 5 bases.

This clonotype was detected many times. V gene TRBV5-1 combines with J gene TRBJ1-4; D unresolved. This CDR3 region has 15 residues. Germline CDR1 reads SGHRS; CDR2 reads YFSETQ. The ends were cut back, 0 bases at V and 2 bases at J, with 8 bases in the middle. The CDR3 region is CASSLAGSTNEKLFF. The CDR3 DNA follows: TGCGCCAGCAGCTTGGCCGGATCGACTAATGAAAAACTGTTTTTT.

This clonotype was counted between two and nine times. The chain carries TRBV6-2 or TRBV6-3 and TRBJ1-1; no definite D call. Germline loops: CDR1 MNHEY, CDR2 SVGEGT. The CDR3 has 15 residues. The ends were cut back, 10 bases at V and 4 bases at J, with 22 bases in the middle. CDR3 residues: CAILTPLGGGTEAFF. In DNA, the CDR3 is TGTGCCATCCTGACGCCCCTCGGCGGAGGCACTGAAGCTTTCTTT.

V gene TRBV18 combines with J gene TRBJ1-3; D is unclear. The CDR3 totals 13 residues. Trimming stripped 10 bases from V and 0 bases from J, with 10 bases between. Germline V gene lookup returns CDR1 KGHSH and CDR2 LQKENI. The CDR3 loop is CAMAQNSGNTIYF. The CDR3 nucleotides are TGTGCCATGGCACAGAACTCTGGAAACACCATATATTTT.

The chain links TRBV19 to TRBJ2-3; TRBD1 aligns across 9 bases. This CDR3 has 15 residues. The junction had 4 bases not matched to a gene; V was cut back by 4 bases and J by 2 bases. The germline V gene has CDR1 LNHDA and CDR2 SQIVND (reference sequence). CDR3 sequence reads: CASSTDRGDTDTQYF. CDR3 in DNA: TGTGCCAGTAGTACAGACAGGGGGGACACAGATACGCAGTATTTT.

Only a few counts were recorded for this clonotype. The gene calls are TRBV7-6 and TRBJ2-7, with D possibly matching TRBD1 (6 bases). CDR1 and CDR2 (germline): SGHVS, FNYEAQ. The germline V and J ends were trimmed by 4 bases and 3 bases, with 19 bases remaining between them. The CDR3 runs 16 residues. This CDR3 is CASSSIARGRGYEQYV. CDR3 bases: TGTGCCAGCAGCTCTATAGCCCGCGGCAGGGGCTACGAGCAGTACGTC.

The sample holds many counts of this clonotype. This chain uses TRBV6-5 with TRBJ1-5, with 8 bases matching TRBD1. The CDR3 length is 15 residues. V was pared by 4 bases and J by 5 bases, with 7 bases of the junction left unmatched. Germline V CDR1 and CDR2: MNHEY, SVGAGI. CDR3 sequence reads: CASSSNGQGDQPQHF. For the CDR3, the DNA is TGTGCCAGCAGTTCTAACGGACAGGGAGATCAGCCCCAGCATTTT.

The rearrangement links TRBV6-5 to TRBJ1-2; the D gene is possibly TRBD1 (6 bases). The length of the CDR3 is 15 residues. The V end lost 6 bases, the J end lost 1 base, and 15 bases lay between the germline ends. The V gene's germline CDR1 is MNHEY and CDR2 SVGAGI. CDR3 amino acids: CASSIRGQFNYGYTF. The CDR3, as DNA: TGTGCCAGCAGCATCAGAGGACAGTTTAACTATGGCTACACCTTC.

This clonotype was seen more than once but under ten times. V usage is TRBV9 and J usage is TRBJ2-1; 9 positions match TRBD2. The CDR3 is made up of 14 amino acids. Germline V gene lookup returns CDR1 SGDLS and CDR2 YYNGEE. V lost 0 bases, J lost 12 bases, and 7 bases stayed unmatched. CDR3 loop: CASSVGSGGSGQFF. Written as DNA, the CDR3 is TGTGCCAGCAGCGTAGGTAGCGGGGGTTCCGGGCAGTTCTTC.

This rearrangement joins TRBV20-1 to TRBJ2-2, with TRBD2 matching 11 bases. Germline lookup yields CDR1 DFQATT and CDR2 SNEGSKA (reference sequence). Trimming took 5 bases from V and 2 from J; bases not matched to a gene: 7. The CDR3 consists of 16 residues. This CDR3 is CSAYWLAGGNTGELFF. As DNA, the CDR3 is TGCAGTGCTTACTGGCTAGCGGGGGGAAACACCGGGGAGCTGTTTTTT.

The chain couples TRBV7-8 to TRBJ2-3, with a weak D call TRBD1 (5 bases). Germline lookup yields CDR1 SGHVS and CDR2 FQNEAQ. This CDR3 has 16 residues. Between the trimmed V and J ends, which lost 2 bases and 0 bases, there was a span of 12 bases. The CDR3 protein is CASSLRRTMSTDTQYF. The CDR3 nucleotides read TGTGCCAGCAGCTTAAGGCGGACAATGAGCACAGATACGCAGTATTTT.

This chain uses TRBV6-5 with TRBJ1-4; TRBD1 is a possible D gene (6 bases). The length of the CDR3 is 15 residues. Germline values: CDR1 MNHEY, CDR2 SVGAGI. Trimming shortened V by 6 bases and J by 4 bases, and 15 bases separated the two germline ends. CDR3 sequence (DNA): TGTGCCAGCAGCCCCATACAGGGTATTAATGAAAAACTGTTTTTT. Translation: CASSPIQGINEKLFF.

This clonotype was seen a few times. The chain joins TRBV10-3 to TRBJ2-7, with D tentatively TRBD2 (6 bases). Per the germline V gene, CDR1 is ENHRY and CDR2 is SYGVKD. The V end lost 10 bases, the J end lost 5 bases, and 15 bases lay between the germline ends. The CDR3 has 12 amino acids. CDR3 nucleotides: TGTGCCAGCGGGACCGTACAAAACGAGCAGTACTTC. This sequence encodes CASGTVQNEQYF.

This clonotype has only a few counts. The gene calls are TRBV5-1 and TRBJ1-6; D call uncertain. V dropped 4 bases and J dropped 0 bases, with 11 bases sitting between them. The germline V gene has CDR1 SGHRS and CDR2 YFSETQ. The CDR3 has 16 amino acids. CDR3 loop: CASSLAPSSYNSPLHF. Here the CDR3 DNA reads TGCGCCAGCAGCCTGGCGCCCAGCTCCTATAATTCACCCCTCCACTTT.

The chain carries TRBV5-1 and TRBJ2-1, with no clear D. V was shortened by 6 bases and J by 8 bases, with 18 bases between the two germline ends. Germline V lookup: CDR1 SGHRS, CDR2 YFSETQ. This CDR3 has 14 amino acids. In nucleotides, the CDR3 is TGCGCCAGCAACGAGAGGACGAGGAGCCATGAGCAGTTCTTC. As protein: CASNERTRSHEQFF.

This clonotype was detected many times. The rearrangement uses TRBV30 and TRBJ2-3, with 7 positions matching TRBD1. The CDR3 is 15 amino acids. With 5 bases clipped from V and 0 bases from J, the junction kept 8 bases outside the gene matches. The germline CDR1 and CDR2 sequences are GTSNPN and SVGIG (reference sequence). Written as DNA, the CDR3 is TGTGCCTGGGAAGGGACAGAAGCTAGCACAGATACGCAGTATTTT. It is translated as CAWEGTEASTDTQYF.

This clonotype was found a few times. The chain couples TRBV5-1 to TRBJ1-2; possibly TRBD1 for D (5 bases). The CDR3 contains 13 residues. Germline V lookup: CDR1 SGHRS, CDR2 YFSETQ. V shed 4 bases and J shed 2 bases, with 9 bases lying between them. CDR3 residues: CASSEEGNYGYTF. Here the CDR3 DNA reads TGCGCCAGCAGCGAAGAGGGGAACTATGGCTACACCTTC.

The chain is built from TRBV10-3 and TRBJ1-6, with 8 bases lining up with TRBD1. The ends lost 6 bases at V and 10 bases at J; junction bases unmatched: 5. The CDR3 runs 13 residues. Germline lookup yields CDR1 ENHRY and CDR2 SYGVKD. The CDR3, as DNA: TGTGCCATCAGCGGACAGGGCCCATCACCCCTCCACTTT. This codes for CAISGQGPSPLHF.

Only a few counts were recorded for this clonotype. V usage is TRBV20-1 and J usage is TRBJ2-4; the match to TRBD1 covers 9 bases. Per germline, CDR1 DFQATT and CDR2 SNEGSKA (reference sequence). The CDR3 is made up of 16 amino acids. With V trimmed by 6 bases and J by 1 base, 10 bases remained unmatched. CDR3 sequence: CSAGQGLAVAKNIQYF. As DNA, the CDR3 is TGCAGTGCCGGACAGGGGTTAGCTGTGGCCAAAAACATTCAGTACTTC.

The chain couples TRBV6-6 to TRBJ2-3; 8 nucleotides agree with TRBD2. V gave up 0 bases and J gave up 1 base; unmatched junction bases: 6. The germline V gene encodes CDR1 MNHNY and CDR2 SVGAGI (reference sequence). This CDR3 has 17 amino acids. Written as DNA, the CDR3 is TGTGCCAGCAGTTACTCGCTAACGGGGGGGGGCACAGATACGCAGTATTTT. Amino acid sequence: CASSYSLTGGGTDTQYF.

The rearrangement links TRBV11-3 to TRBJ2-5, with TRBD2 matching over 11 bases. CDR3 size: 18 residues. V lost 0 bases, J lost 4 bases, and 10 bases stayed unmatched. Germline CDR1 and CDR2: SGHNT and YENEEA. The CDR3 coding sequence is TGTGCCAGCAGCTTAGATTCCATGACTAGCGGGACAGGAGAGACCCAGTACTTC. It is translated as CASSLDSMTSGTGETQYF.

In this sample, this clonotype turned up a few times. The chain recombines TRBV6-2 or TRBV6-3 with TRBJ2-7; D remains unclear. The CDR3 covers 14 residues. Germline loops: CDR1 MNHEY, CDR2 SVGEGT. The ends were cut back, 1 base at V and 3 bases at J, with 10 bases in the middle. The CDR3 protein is CASSYWTSYYEQYF. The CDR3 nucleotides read TGTGCCAGCAGTTACTGGACCTCGTACTACGAGCAGTACTTC.